The clone carrying this T cell receptor beta chain was detected once. Antigen: not known. The data are from a study of glioma-infiltrating T cells after dendritic cell vaccination. Notes on the study in general: TCR clonality showed no direct relationship with survival.

Time point reported: after dendritic cell vaccination, including at tumor progression/relapse. V dropped 1 base and J dropped 4 bases, with 11 bases sitting between them. Germline V gene sequence: CDR1 SGHTA, CDR2 FQGNSA. The CDR3 sequence is 14 residues long. Up to about 2 ug genomic DNA was used for TCRB CDR3 amplification. The primer mix had 60 V beta and 13 J beta primers. Some clones are missing from TCRdb's copy, which holds only in-frame ones; the method was immunoSEQ multiplex PCR. The sample lists 70,000 to 95,000 clones, about nine tenths occurring once. The rearrangement uses TRBV7-2 and TRBJ2-7; D perhaps matches TRBD1 (5 bases). The source was blood, collected after dendritic cell vaccination. The sequence was collected from a human donor with glioblastoma. DNA of the CDR3: TGTGCCAGCAGCTTAGGGCAGGGTAGATACGAGCAGTACTTC. Translated, it gives CASSLGQGRYEQYF.